This T cell receptor (beta chain) appears in the sequencing data of a study of cytomegalovirus exposure and HLA in healthy donors. The CDR3 spans 13 residues. From germline, CDR1 is SGHDT and CDR2 YYEEEE. The germline V and J ends were trimmed by 1 base and 5 bases, with 10 bases remaining between them. The PCR ran on 60 Vbeta and 13 Jbeta primers. Assay used: immunoSEQ multiplex PCR; TCRdb lists only in-frame clones, some missing. The sample lists 95,000 to 100,000 clones, 75% to 90% occurring once. Sequencing was done on a sample of PBMCs. The clonotype originates from a man aged 25-45 years in good health and CMV-seronegative. The V call is TRBV5-6, the J call TRBJ2-7; D is unresolved. CDR3 DNA sequence: TGTGCCAGCAGCTTGTACTCGCTCCACGAGCAGTACTTC. Residues: CASSLYSLHEQYF.